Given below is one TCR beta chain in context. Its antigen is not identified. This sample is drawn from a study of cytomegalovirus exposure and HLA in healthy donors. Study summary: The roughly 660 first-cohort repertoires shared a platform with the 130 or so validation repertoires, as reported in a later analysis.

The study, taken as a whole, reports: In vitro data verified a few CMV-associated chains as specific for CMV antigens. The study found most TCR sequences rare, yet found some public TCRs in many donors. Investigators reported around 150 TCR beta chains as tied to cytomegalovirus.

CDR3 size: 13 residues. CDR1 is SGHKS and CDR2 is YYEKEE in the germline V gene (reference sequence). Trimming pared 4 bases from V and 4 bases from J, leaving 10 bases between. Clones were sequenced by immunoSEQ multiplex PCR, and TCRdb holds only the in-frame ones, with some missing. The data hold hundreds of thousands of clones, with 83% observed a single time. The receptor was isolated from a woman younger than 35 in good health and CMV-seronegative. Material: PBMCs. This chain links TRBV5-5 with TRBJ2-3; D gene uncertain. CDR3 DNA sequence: TGTGCCAGCAGCCCAGCCCGGGCAGATACGCAGTATTTT. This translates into CASSPARADTQYF.